This paragraph covers one TCR beta chain sequence. The data were taken from a study of blood T cell repertoires in COVID-19. Study information: Samples taken during acute and convalescent COVID-19 were collected in the United States, Italy and Spain.

This CDR3 spans 17 amino acids. The V gene end was trimmed by 4 bases and the J gene end by 3 bases; junction bases not matched to a gene: 6. Germline V gene data show CDR1 as KGHSH and CDR2 as LQKENI. Profiled with immunoSEQ multiplex PCR; TCRdb holds only in-frame clones, not every one. This table holds about 34,000 clones, roughly 90% found once. The clonotype originates from a human donor with active COVID-19. The donor label of this sample is uncertain. The gene calls are TRBV18 and TRBJ2-1; 13 bases agree with TRBD2. Sequencing input: peripheral blood. The CDR3 spells CASSRGLAGAGYNEQFF. The CDR3 bases are TGTGCCAGCTCACGAGGACTAGCGGGGGCCGGCTACAATGAGCAGTTCTTC.